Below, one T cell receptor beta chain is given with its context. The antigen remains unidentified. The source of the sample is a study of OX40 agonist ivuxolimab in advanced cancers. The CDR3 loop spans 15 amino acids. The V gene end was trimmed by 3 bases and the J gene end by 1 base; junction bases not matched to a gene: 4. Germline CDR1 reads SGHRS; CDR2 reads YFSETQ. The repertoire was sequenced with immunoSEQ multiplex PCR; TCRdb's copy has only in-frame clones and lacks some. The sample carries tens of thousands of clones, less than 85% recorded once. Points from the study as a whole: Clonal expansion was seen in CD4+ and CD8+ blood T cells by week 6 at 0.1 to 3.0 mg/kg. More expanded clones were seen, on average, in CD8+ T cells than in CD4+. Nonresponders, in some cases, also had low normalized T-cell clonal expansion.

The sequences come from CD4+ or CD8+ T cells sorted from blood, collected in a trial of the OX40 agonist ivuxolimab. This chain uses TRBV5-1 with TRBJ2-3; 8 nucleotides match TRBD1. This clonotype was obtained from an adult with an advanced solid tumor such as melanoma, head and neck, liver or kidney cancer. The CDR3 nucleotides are TGCGCCAGCAGCTCGCGGGACAGGCGCACAGATACGCAGTATTTT. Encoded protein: CASSSRDRRTDTQYF.